This TCR beta chain came from a study of blood T cell repertoires in COVID-19. Study details: Samples of COVID-19 (acute and convalescent) were obtained from the United States, Italy and Spain.

Germline CDR1 and CDR2: ENHRY and SYGVKD. V lost 6 bases to trimming and J lost 1 base, with 12 bases between them. The CDR3 is 14 amino acids. Original processing notes: Amplification with reference gene primers provided the estimates of nucleated cell counts. Assay used: immunoSEQ multiplex PCR; TCRdb lists only in-frame clones, some missing. The DNA gave D and trimming, while V, J and clone size come from that table. The sample records about 130,000 clones, around 89% being singletons. The V call is TRBV10-3, the J call TRBJ1-1, with D perhaps TRBD1 (5 bases). The TCR comes from a man aged 45 to 65 with acute or convalescent COVID-19. Sequencing used peripheral blood. CDR3 bases: TGTGCCATCAGGGGCGGGGGACGGAACACTGAAGCTTTCTTT. Residues: CAIRGGGRNTEAFF.